The clone carrying this T cell receptor beta chain was seen at least ten times. What it binds is not known. The read comes to an end 3 residues before the CDR3 does, leaving the germline J gene to fill in the end. The data were obtained in a study of T cell clonality in common variable immunodeficiency. V gave up 2 bases and J gave up 4 bases, with 13 bases separating them. Germline CDR1 and CDR2: LNHDA and SQIVND (reference sequence). CDR3 size: 15 residues. CVID subjects were around 15 female and around 28 male, aged roughly 9 to 70. Repertoires were generated with immunoSEQ multiplex PCR, while TCRdb's copy carries only in-frame clones and drops some. The specimen has under 25,000 clones, none found just once. Study-wide results and limits: Common variable immunodeficiency TCR beta sequences reportedly had fewer deletions and N-nucleotide insertions.

This sequence joins TRBV19 and TRBJ2-3; a possible D gene is TRBD1 (5 bases). The clonotype comes from a human donor with common variable immunodeficiency. The sequenced sample consisted of peripheral blood mononuclear cells. CDR3 DNA, as far as it was read: TGTGCCAGTAGTATAACTGAAGGGGTTGCAGATACG. Protein: CASSITEGVADT. The complete CDR3 protein is CASSITEGVADTQYF.